This TCR beta chain was retrieved from a study of Ad26.COV2.S vaccination and SARS-CoV-2 variants. Study findings and constraints: Possibly, TCR breadth and depth analyses underestimated total T cell responses.

V dropped 5 bases and J dropped 5 bases, with 15 bases sitting between them. The CDR3 sequence is 14 residues long. CDR1 and CDR2 (germline): LNHDA, SQIVND (reference sequence). The repertoire was sequenced with immunoSEQ multiplex PCR; TCRdb's copy has only in-frame clones and lacks some. Among roughly 350,000 clones listed, about 87% were seen once. Concerning this clone: What it recognizes is unknown.

As to treatment: roughly 19 received Ad26.COV2.S at low or high dose, single or two shots; a few received placebo; per-sample allocation not given. Sampling happened 63 days after the first vaccine or placebo injection. The TCR originated in a person aged 18-60 years who received the Ad26.COV2.S COVID-19 vaccine or a placebo. This sequence joins TRBV19 and TRBJ2-5; possibly TRBD1 for D (6 bases). The sequenced sample was peripheral blood, obtained in a trial of Ad26.COV2.S vaccine versus placebo. As DNA, the CDR3 is TGTGCCAGTAGTTCGTCCAGGGGAACGGAGACCCAGTACTTC. Amino acid sequence: CASSSSRGTETQYF.